Listed below are T cell receptor beta chains from one sample, sequenced in a study of OX40 agonist ivuxolimab in advanced cancers. The protocol was immunoSEQ multiplex PCR, while the TCRdb copy is restricted to in-frame clones and leaves out a portion. Altogether 78,000 or so clones are present, about 90% being singletons, with the ten largest covering around 2.8%. Sample: CD4+ or CD8+ T cells sorted from blood, taken in a trial of the OX40 agonist ivuxolimab. These receptors all stem from an adult with an advanced solid tumor such as melanoma, head and neck, liver or kidney cancer. CDR3s include the opening cysteine and the closing phenylalanine or tryptophan. D genes are given only for firm matches. The listing skips clone size in some rows; elsewhere it reads once, few, many or a size class.

TGTGCCAGTAGCCTCCTTTCCCGGATGACTGAAGCTTTCTTT	CASSLLSRMTEAFF	NA	TRBV19	TRBJ1-1	NA
TGCGCCAGCCGCCCCCCCGGACAGGGAGGCACCGGGGAGCTGTTTTTT	CASRPPGQGGTGELFF	NA	TRBV5-1	TRBJ2-2	TRBD1
TGTGCCAGCAGTAAAGGACAGTTGAACACTGAAGCTTTCTTT	CASSKGQLNTEAFF	once	TRBV6-1	TRBJ1-1	NA
TGTGCCAGCGGGGGGGGACAGGGGTTCCTTTCCTACGAGCAGTACTTC	CASGGGQGFLSYEQYF	NA	TRBV28	TRBJ2-7	TRBD1
TGTGCCAGCAGCTTAATCAGCAGGGTGAATTCACCCCTCCACTTT	CASSLISRVNSPLHF	NA	TRBV5-6	TRBJ1-6	NA
TGTGCCAGCAGTGAAGACGGCAGCCACTTC	CASSEDGSHF	NA	TRBV6-1	TRBJ2-7	NA
TGCGCCAGCAGCTTGGGCGGGGGCCGAAGCTCCTACGAGCAGTACTTC	CASSLGGGRSSYEQYF	NA	TRBV5-1	TRBJ2-7	NA
TGTGCCAGCAGTTACCGAGGACAGGGTGATAACGGGGAGCTGTTTTTT	CASSYRGQGDNGELFF	NA	TRBV6-5	TRBJ2-2	TRBD1
TGTGCCAGCAGCTCACTAGCGGGAGGCCACGAGCAGTACTTC	CASSSLAGGHEQYF	NA	TRBV5-4	TRBJ2-7	TRBD2
TGCGCCAGCAGCTTGGGGGGACAACGGAACACTGAAGCTTTCTTT	CASSLGGQRNTEAFF	NA	TRBV5-1	TRBJ1-1	NA
TGTGCCAGCAGTTGGGGACAGGGGGCTTATGGCACAGATACGCAGTATTTT	CASSWGQGAYGTDTQYF	NA	TRBV28	TRBJ2-3	TRBD1
TGTGCCAGCTCACCACCGTGGGGACGGGTGGACACTGAAGCTTTCTTT	CASSPPWGRVDTEAFF	NA	TRBV18	TRBJ1-1	NA
TGTGCCAGCACCGACTGGAAGGGTGAAGCTTTCTTT	CASTDWKGEAFF	NA	TRBV6-5	TRBJ1-1	NA
TGCAGCTCGGCCATAGGGGAGAACACTGAAGCTTTCTTT	CSSAIGENTEAFF	NA	TRBV29-1	TRBJ1-1	NA
TGTGCCAGCACCCAGGGACCGGAGAATCAGCCCCAGCATTTT	CASTQGPENQPQHF	NA	TRBV6-1	TRBJ1-5	NA
TGTGCCCTCCAGCGGGATAACACCGGGGAGCTGTTTTTT	CALQRDNTGELFF	NA	TRBV5-4	TRBJ2-2	TRBD2
TGTGCCAGCAGCTTAGCAGGGTCAGATACGCAGTATTTT	CASSLAGSDTQYF	once	TRBV11-2	TRBJ2-3	NA
TGTGCCAGCAGTTATGGGGGATCCGGCTACACCTTC	CASSYGGSGYTF	NA	TRBV6-5	TRBJ1-2	NA
TGTGCCAGCAATCGGGGGCGGCAGCCCCAGCATTTT	CASNRGRQPQHF	NA	TRBV6-1	TRBJ1-5	NA
TGCGCCAGCAGCCCCTCCCTGGGCGGGGGGCCGGACACTGAAGCTTTCTTT	CASSPSLGGGPDTEAFF	NA	TRBV5-1	TRBJ1-1	NA
TGCAGTGCTGGAGACGGTTATGGCTACACCTTC	CSAGDGYGYTF	NA	TRBV20-1	TRBJ1-2	NA
TGTGCCAGCAGGCGGGCTAGCGGGGGTGCGGAGACCCAGTACTTC	CASRRASGGAETQYF	once	TRBV6-1	TRBJ2-5	TRBD2
TGTGCCAGCACCCTAGGGGCTAGCGGGAGCTACGAGCAGTACTTC	CASTLGASGSYEQYF	few	TRBV28	TRBJ2-7	TRBD2
TGTGCCAGCACCGCCACGGACCTGTATGAGCAGTTCTTC	CASTATDLYEQFF	NA	TRBV27	TRBJ2-1	NA
TGTGCCAGCAGCCCCGATGGGAGGGCAGGAGAGCAGTACTTC	CASSPDGRAGEQYF	NA	TRBV7-9	TRBJ2-7	TRBD2
TGTGCCAGCAGTGAAAGCCTCCGGGGCGGGGGGGTCGGAGAGACCCAGTACTTC	CASSESLRGGGVGETQYF	NA	TRBV2	TRBJ2-5	TRBD2
TGTGCCACCAGCAGAGACCAGGGGGCTGAAAAACTGTTTTTT	CATSRDQGAEKLFF	NA	TRBV15	TRBJ1-4	TRBD1
TGCGCCAGCAGCTTGGCCGAGGGAACAGGGCGCGGCGAGCAGTACTTC	CASSLAEGTGRGEQYF	NA	TRBV5-1	TRBJ2-7	NA
TGTGCTAGCAGCCTTGGATCAGGGGGTGAGCAGTTCTTC	CASSLGSGGEQFF	NA	TRBV7-7	TRBJ2-1	TRBD1
TGTGCCAGCAGCTTAGAGCCAGGACGGAACTACTATGGCTACACCTTC	CASSLEPGRNYYGYTF	NA	TRBV7-8	TRBJ1-2	NA
TGTGCCACCAGCATTTTCGACAGGGGACAAAACATTCAGTACTTC	CATSIFDRGQNIQYF	NA	TRBV15	TRBJ2-4	TRBD1
TGTGCCAGCAGCGTAGGCCCCCAGAGATCTGAAGCTTTCTTT	CASSVGPQRSEAFF	NA	TRBV9	TRBJ1-1	NA
TGTGCCAGCAGTCCGGGACAGGGGCTTAGCAATCAGCCCCAGCATTTT	CASSPGQGLSNQPQHF	NA	TRBV11-2	TRBJ1-5	TRBD1
TGTGCCAGCAGCTGGACAGAGAACACTGAAGCTTTCTTT	CASSWTENTEAFF	once	TRBV7-2	TRBJ1-1	NA
TGTGCCACCAGCAGCCCCAGGCTCCTGAGGACCGGGGAGCTGTTTTTT	CATSSPRLLRTGELFF	NA	TRBV15	TRBJ2-2	NA
TGTGCCTGGAGGAAACCCGCAGGGGGCTATGGCTACACCTTC	CAWRKPAGGYGYTF	NA	TRBV30	TRBJ1-2	TRBD1
TGTGCCAGCAGTGCACTGTGGAGGGACTATGGCTACACCTTC	CASSALWRDYGYTF	NA	TRBV6-6	TRBJ1-2	NA
TGTGCCACCCGACTCTTCCAGGGGGCGCGGACTGAAGCTTTCTTT	CATRLFQGARTEAFF	once	TRBV19	TRBJ1-1	TRBD1
TGTGCCAGCAGCTTGCGGTGGGGGTCTGGAAACACCATATATTTT	CASSLRWGSGNTIYF	once	TRBV5-5	TRBJ1-3	NA
TGTGCCAGCACCCAGAGAGGGGAGAGCAATCAGCCCCAGCATTTT	CASTQRGESNQPQHF	NA	TRBV27	TRBJ1-5	NA
TGTGCCAGCAGCTCAGGCCCGTGGGCCTACAATGAGCAGTTCTTC	CASSSGPWAYNEQFF	NA	TRBV14	TRBJ2-1	NA